This paragraph reports one T cell receptor (beta chain). The same CDR3 also results from other DNA sequences found in this sample. Splitting the CD4+ cells yielded a CD45RA+ naive subset and a CD45RA-negative memory subset. Libraries were prepared by immunoSEQ multiplex PCR; TCRdb keeps only in-frame clonotypes and omits some of them. The profile shows about 1 million clones, 75% of them singletons. This entry belongs to a study of shared clonotypes between healthy human individuals. This TCR was sampled from a man between 18 and 29 years old in good health. Sequenced sample: memory CD4+ T cells sorted from blood. Subset denoted: CD45RA-negative fraction.

The CDR3 loop reads CSVEDRGTNEKLFF. CDR3 sequence (DNA): TGCAGCGTTGAGGACAGGGGAACTAATGAAAAACTGTTTTTT. This chain links TRBV29-1 with TRBJ1-4; 9 nucleotides align to TRBD1. The CDR3 consists of 14 residues. V gave up 3 bases and J gave up 1 base; unmatched junction bases: 0. Per the germline V gene, CDR1 is SQVTM and CDR2 is ANQGSEA.